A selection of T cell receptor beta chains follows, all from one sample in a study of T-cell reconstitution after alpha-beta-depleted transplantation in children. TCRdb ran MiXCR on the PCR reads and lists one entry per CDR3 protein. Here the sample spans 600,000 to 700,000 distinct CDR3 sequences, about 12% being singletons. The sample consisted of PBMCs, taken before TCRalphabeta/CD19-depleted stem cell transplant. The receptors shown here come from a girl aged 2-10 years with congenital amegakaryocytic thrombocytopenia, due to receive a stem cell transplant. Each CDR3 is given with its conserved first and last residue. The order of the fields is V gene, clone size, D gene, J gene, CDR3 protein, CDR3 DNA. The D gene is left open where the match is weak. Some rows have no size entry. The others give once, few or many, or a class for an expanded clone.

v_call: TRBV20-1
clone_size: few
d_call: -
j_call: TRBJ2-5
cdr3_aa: CSAQGHFQETQYF
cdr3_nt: TGCAGTGCTCAGGGACACTTCCAAGAGACCCAGTACTTC

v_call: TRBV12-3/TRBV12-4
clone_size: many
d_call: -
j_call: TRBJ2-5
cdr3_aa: CASTSSPGDQETQYF
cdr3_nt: TGTGCCAGCACCTCCAGCCCTGGGGACCAAGAGACCCAGTACTTC

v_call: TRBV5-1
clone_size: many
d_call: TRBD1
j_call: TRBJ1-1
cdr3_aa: CASSLVRGSNTEAFF
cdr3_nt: TGCGCCAGCAGCTTGGTCAGGGGGTCCAACACTGAAGCTTTCTTT

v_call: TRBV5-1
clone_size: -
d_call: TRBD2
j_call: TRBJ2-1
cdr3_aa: CASSLAVAGVGYEQFF
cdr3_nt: TGCGCCAGCAGCTTGGCTGTAGCGGGAGTCGGCTATGAGCAGTTCTTC

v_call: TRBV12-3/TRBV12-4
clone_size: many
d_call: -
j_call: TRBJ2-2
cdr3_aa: CASGSDWLNTGELFF
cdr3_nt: TGTGCCAGCGGGTCAGACTGGCTGAACACCGGGGAGCTGTTTTTT

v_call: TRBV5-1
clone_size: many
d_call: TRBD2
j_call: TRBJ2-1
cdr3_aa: CASSLGGSGRTGWNEQFF
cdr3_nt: TGCGCCAGCAGCTTGGGTGGTAGCGGGAGAACGGGTTGGAATGAGCAGTTCTTC

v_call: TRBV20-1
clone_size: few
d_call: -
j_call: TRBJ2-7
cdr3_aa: CSASGTPHEQYF
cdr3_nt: TGCAGTGCTAGCGGGACACCCCACGAGCAGTACTTC

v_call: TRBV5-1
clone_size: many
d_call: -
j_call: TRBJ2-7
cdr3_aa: CASSPNGYEQYF
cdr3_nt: TGCGCCAGCAGCCCGAATGGCTACGAGCAGTACTTC

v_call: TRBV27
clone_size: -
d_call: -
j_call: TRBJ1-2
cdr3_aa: CASSPLRGSNYGYTF
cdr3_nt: TGTGCCAGCAGTCCTCTCAGAGGATCAAACTATGGCTACACCTTC

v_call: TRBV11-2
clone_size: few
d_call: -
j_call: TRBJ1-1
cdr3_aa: CASNPGGNTEAFF
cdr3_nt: TGTGCCAGCAACCCCGGTGGAAACACTGAAGCTTTCTTT

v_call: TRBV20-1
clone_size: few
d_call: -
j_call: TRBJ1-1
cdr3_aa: CSASGRGGAFF
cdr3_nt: TGCAGTGCTAGTGGTAGGGGGGGAGCTTTCTTT

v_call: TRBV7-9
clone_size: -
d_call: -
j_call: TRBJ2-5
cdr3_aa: CASSLGYSLQETQYF
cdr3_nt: TGTGCCAGCAGCTTAGGGTACTCCCTTCAAGAGACCCAGTACTTC

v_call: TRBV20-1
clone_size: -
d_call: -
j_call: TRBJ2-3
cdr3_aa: CSARSGRDTQYF
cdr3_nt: TGCAGTGCTAGGAGTGGCCGCGATACGCAGTATTTT

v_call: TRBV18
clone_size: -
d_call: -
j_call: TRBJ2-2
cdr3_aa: CASSPLGSVETGELFF
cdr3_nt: TGTGCCAGCTCACCACTGGGCTCGGTCGAAACCGGGGAGCTGTTTTTT

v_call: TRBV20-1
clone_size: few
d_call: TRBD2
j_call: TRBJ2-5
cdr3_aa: CSARLTSGTKLAQYF
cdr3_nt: TGCAGTGCTAGATTAACTAGCGGAACGAAGCTGGCCCAGTACTTC

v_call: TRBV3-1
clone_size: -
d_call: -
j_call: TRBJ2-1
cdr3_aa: CATTSIWPSSYNSYNEQFF
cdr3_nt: TGTGCCACAACCTCCATATGGCCTAGCAGTTACAACTCCTACAATGAGCAGTTCTTC

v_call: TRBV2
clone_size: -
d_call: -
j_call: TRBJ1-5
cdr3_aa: CASSGGVSNQPQHF
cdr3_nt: TGTGCCAGCAGTGGGGGGGTTAGCAATCAGCCCCAGCATTTT

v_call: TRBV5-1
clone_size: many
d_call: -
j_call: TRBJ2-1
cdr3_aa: CASSLVEGRMNEQFF
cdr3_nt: TGCGCCAGCAGCTTGGTGGAGGGCAGGATGAATGAGCAGTTCTTC

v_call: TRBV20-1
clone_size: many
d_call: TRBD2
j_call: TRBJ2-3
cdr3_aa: CSASRLAGLDTQYF
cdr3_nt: TGCAGTGCTAGTCGGCTAGCGGGTCTAGATACGCAGTATTTT

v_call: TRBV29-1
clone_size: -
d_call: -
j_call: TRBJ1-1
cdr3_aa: CSVESGVTEAFF
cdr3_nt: TGCAGCGTTGAGTCCGGGGTCACTGAAGCTTTCTTT

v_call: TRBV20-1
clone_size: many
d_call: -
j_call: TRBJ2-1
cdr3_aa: CSASWGVGSEQFF
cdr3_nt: TGCAGTGCTAGCTGGGGTGTCGGTTCTGAGCAGTTCTTC

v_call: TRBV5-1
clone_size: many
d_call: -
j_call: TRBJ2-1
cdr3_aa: CASSLAKSSYNEQFF
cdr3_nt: TGCGCCAGCAGCTTGGCCAAAAGCTCCTACAATGAGCAGTTCTTC

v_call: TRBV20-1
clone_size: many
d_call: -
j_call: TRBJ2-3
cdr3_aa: CSARGGGKGTDTQYF
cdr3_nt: TGCAGTGCTAGAGGGGGCGGGAAAGGCACAGATACGCAGTATTTT

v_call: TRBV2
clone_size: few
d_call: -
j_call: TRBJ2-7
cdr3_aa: CASSEYASWGYEQYF
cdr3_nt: TGTGCCAGCAGTGAATATGCTAGCTGGGGGTACGAGCAGTACTTC

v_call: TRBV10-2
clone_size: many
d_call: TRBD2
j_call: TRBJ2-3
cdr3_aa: CASKERGITDTQYF
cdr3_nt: TGCGCCAGCAAGGAGCGGGGGATCACAGATACGCAGTATTTT

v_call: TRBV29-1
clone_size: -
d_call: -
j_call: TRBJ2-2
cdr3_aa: CSVEIPGWTGELFF
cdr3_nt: TGCAGCGTTGAAATCCCAGGGTGGACCGGGGAGCTGTTTTTT

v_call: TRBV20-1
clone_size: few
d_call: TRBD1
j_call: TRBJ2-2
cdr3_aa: CSAPLVGDRVTGELFF
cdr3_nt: TGCAGTGCCCCGTTAGTGGGGGACAGGGTCACCGGGGAGCTGTTTTTT

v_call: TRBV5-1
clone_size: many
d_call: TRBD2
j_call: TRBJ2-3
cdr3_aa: CASSLILAPDTQYF
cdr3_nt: TGCGCCAGCAGCTTGATACTAGCGCCAGATACGCAGTATTTT

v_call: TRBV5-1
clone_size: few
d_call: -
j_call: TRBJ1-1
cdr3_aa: CASSLGRALGNTEAFF
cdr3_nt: TGCGCCAGCAGCTTGGGGCGAGCCTTGGGGAACACTGAAGCTTTCTTT

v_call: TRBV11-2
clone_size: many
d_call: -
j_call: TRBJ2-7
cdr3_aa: CASSLSRGPYEQYF
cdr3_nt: TGTGCCAGCAGCTTATCCAGGGGACCCTACGAGCAGTACTTC

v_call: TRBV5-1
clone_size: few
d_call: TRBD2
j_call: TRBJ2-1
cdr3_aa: CASSLEGGRVYNEQFF
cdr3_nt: TGCGCCAGCAGCTTGGAAGGCGGGAGGGTCTACAATGAGCAGTTCTTC

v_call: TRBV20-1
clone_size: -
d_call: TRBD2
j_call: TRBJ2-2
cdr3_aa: CSARDPQREEPGELFF
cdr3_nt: TGCAGTGCTAGAGATCCACAGCGGGAGGAACCCGGGGAGCTGTTTTTT

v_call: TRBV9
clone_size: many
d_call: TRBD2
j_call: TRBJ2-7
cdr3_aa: CASSGGTSGSDEQYF
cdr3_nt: TGTGCCAGCAGCGGGGGGACTAGCGGGAGCGACGAGCAGTACTTC

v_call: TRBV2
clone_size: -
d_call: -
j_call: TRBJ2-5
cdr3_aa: CASSEPSVRETQYF
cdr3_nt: TGTGCCAGCAGTGAACCCAGTGTAAGGGAGACCCAGTACTTC

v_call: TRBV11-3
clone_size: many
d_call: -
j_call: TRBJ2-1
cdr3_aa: CASSLDPQGYNEQFF
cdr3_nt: TGTGCCAGCAGCTTAGACCCCCAGGGTTACAATGAGCAGTTCTTC

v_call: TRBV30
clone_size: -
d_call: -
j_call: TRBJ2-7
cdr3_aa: CAWSISTRISYEQYF
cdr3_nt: TGTGCCTGGAGTATTAGTACTAGGATATCCTACGAGCAGTACTTC

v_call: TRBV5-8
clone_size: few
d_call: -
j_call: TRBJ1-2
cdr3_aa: CASSLVSTQTNYGYTF
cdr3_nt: TGTGCCAGCAGCTTGGTGTCCACTCAAACTAACTATGGCTACACCTTC

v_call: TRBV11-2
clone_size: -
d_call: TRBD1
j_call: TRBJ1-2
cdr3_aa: CASSLERTGDGYTF
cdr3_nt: TGTGCCAGCAGCTTAGAAAGGACAGGGGATGGCTACACCTTC

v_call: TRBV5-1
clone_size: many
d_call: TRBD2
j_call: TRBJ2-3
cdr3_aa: CASSVISGRAVADTQYF
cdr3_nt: TGCGCCAGCAGCGTAATTAGCGGGAGGGCCGTCGCAGATACGCAGTATTTT

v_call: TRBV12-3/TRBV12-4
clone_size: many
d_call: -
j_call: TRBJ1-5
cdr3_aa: CASSLNWRVVSNQPQHF
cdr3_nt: TGTGCCAGCAGTTTAAACTGGAGGGTTGTAAGCAATCAGCCCCAGCATTTT

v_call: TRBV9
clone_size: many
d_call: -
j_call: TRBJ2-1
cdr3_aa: CASSVGSSSYNEQFF
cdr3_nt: TGTGCCAGCAGCGTAGGATCGAGCTCCTACAATGAGCAGTTCTTC

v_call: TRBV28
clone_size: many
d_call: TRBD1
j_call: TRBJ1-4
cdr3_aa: CAGGQVAEKLFF
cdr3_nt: TGTGCCGGCGGACAGGTCGCCGAAAAACTGTTTTTT

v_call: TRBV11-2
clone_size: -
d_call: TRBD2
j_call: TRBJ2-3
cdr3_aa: CASSPLGDYPRTDTQYF
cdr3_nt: TGTGCCAGCAGCCCTCTAGGGGACTACCCCCGCACAGATACGCAGTATTTT

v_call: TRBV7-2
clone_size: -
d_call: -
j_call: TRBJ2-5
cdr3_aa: CASSFYSAGETQYF
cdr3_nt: TGTGCCAGCAGCTTCTACAGTGCCGGAGAGACCCAGTACTTC

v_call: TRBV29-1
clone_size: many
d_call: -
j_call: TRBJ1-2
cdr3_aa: CSVLTVAPYGYTF
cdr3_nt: TGCAGCGTCTTAACAGTGGCGCCCTATGGCTACACCTTC

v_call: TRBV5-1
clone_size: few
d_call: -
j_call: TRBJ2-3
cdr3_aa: CASSLEGRSDTQYF
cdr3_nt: TGCGCCAGCAGCTTGGAGGGTCGCTCAGATACGCAGTATTTT

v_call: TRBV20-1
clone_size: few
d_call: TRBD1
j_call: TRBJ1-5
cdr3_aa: CSATGGQGIQQPQHF
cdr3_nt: TGCAGTGCTACAGGGGGACAGGGGATTCAGCAGCCCCAGCATTTT

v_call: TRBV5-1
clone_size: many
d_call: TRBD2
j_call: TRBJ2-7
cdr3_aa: CASTPRAGEVNEQYF
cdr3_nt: TGCGCCAGCACCCCTAGGGCGGGAGAGGTTAACGAGCAGTACTTC

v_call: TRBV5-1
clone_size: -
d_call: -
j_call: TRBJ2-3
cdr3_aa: CASSLARASRAEDTQYF
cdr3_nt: TGCGCCAGCAGCTTGGCCAGGGCCTCCCGGGCCGAAGATACGCAGTATTTT

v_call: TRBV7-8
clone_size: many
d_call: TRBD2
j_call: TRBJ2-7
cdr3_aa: CASRGLAAYEQYF
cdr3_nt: TGTGCCAGCAGGGGACTAGCTGCCTACGAGCAGTACTTC

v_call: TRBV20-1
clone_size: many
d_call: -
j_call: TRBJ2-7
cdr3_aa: CSARGSAGYEQYF
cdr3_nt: TGCAGTGCCCGGGGTAGTGCAGGCTACGAGCAGTACTTC

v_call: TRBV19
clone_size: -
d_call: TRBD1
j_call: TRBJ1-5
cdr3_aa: CASSIWDSNQPQHF
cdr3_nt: TGTGCCAGTAGTATTTGGGACAGTAATCAGCCCCAGCATTTT

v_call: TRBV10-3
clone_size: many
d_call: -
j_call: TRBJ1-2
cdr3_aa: CAICPDSLSYTF
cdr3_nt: TGTGCCATCTGCCCGGACAGCTTGAGCTACACCTTC

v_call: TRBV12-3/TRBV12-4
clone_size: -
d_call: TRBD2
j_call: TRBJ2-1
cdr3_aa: CASSGGLAAPNEQFF
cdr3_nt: TGTGCCAGCAGTGGGGGACTAGCGGCCCCCAATGAGCAGTTCTTC

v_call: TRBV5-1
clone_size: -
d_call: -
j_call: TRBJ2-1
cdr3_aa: CASSSTGTPYNEQFF
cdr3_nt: TGCGCCAGCAGTTCTACCGGGACTCCCTACAATGAGCAGTTCTTC

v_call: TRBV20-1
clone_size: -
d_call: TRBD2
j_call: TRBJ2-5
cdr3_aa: CCARKGLAGGSSETQYF
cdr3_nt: TGCTGTGCTAGAAAAGGACTAGCGGGAGGGTCAAGTGAGACCCAGTACTTC

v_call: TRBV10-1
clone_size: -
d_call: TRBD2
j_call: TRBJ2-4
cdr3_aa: CASSESSRTSGKRDIQYF
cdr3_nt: TGCGCCAGCAGTGAGTCTTCTCGGACTAGCGGGAAGAGGGACATTCAGTACTTC

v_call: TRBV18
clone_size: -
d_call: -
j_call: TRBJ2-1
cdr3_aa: CASSLWTVYNEQFF
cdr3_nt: TGTGCCAGCTCACTTTGGACAGTCTACAATGAGCAGTTCTTC

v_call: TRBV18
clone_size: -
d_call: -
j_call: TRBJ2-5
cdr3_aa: CASSPRLKIAGQSLPETQYF
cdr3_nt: TGTGCCAGCTCACCACGGCTCAAGATTGCGGGACAGTCGTTACCGGAGACCCAGTACTTC

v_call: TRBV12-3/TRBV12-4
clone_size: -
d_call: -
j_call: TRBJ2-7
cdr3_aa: CASSRTTGAKGEQYF
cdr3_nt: TGTGCCAGCAGCCGGACTACAGGGGCCAAGGGGGAGCAGTACTTC